Sequencing of this T cell receptor (beta chain) was carried out in a study of a mutant IDH1 vaccine in newly diagnosed glioma. About the study: Once 4-6 weeks had passed after radiotherapy alone, vaccination started, or it started with temozolomide cycles. Earlier treatment was radiotherapy, temozolomide, or both, with most getting both.

The time point was: week 11, during vaccination. A single vaccine dose contained 300 ug of mutant IDH1 20-mer peptide, and topical imiquimod was used with it. This clone was counted a few times. Its target is unknown. Trimming at V came to 1 base and at J to 2 bases, leaving 4 bases not matched to a gene. This CDR3 is 16 amino acids long. Per the germline V gene, CDR1 is LNHDA and CDR2 is SQIVND (reference sequence). Sequencing used immunoSEQ multiplex PCR; TCRdb keeps in-frame clones, though not all of them. The sample consists of about 52,000 clones, about 91% of them appearing once. The sequences come from PBMCs, collected from a glioma patient whose treatment included an IDH1 peptide vaccine. The chain couples TRBV19 to TRBJ1-5, with TRBD1 matching over 8 bases. The receptor was derived from a man over 45 with glioma. In nucleotides, the CDR3 is TGTGCCAGTAGTATAGGTACGGGACAGGGCAATCAGCCCCAGCATTTT. Its protein product is CASSIGTGQGNQPQHF.